This paragraph reports one T cell receptor (beta chain). In the original workflow: It was from reference gene primer amplification that nucleated cell counts were estimated. Clones were sequenced by immunoSEQ multiplex PCR, and TCRdb holds only the in-frame ones, with some missing. V, J and clone size are taken as reported in that table, and D and trimming were inferred from the DNA itself. The repertoire consists of around 40,000 clones, with 85% to 90% occurring once and the leading ten covering more than 13%. This CDR3 has 17 amino acids. Germline V lookup: CDR1 LNHDA, CDR2 SQIVND (reference sequence). Unmatched junction bases numbered 10, after V lost 4 bases and J lost 3 bases. The data were obtained in a study of blood T cell repertoires in COVID-19. About the study: Donors in the United States, Italy and Spain gave samples during acute or convalescent COVID-19. T cells, B-cell-depleted T cells, or PBMCs provided the cDNA or gDNA that served as material.

V and J are TRBV19 and TRBJ2-3; 10 bases are a match to TRBD1. This clonotype was obtained from a human donor in a cohort sampled during active COVID-19. Sequencing was done on a sample of peripheral blood. The CDR3 region is CASSTQTGGGVTDTQYF. The DNA of the CDR3 is TGTGCCAGTAGTACCCAGACAGGGGGCGGGGTGACAGATACGCAGTATTTT.